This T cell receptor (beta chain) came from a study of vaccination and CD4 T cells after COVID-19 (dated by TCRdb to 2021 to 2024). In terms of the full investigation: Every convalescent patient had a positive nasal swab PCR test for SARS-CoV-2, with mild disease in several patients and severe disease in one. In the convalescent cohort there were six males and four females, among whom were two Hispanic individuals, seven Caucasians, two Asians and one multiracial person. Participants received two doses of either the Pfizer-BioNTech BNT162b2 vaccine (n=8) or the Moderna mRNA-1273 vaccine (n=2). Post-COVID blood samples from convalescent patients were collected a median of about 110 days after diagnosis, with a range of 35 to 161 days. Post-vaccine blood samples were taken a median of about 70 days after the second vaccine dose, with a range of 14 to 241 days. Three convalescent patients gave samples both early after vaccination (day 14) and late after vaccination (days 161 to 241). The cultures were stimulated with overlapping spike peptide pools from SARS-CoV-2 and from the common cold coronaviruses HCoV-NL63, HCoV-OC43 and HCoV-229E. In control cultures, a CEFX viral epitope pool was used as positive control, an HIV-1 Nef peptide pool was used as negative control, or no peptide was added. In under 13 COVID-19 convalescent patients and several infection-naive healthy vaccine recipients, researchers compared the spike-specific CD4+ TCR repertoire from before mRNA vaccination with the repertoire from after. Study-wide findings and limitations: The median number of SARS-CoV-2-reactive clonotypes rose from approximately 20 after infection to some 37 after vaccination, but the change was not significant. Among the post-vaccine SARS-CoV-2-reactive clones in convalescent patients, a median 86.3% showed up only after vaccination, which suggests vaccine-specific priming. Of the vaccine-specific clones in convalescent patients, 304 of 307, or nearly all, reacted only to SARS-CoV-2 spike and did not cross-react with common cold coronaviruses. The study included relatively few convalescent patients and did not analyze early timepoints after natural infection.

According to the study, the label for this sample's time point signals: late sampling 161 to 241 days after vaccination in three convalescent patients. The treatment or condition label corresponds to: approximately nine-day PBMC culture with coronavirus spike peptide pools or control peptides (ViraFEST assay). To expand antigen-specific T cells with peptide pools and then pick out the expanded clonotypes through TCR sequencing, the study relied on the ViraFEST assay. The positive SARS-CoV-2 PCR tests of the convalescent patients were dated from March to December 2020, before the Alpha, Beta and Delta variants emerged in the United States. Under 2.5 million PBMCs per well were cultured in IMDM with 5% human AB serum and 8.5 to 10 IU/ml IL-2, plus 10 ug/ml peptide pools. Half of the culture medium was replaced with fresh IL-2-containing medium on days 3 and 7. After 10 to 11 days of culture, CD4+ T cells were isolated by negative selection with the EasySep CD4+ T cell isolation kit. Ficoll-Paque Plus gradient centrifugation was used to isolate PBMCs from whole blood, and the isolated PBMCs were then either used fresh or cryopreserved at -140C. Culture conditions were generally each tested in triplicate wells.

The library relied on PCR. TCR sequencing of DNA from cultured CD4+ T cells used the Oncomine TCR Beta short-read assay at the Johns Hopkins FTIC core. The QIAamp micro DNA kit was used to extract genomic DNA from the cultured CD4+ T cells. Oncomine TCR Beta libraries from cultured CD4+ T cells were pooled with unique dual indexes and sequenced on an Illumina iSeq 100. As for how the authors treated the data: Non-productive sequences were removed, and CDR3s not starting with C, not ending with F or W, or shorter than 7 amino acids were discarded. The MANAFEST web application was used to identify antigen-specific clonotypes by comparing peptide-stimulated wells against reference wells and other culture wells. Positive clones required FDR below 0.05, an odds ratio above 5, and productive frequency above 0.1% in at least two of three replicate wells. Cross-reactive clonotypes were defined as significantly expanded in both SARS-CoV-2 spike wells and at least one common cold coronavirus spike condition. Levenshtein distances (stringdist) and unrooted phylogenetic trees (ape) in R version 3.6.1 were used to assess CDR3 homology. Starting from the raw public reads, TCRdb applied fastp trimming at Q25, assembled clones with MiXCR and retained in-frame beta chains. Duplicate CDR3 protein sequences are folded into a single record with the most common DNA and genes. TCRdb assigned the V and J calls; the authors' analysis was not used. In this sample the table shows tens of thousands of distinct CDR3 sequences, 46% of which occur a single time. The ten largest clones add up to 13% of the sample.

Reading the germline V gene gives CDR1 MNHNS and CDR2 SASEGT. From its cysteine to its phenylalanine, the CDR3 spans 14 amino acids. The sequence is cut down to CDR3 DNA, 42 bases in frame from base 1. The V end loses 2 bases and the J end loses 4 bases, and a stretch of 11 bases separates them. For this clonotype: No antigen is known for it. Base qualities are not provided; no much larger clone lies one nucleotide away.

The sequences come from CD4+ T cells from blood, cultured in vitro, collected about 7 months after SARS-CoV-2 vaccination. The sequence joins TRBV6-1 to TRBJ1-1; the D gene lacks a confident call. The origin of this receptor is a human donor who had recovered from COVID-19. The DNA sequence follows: TGTGCCAGCAGTGAAACTGTCCGGACCACTGAAGCTTTCTTT. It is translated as CASSETVRTTEAFF.